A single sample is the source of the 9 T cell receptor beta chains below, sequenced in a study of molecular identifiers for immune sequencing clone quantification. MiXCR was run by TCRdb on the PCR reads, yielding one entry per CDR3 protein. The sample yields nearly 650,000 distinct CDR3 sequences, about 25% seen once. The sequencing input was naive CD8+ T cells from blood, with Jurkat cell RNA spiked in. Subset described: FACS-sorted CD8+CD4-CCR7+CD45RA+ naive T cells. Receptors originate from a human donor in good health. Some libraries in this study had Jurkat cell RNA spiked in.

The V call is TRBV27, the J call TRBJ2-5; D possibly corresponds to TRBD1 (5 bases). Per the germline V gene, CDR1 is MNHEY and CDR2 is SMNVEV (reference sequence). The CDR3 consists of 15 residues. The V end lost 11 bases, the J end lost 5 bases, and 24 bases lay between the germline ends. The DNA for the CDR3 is TGTGCCGGCGCCCCCGCCGGGCCCAACAGGGAGACCCAGTACTTC. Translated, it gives CAGAPAGPNRETQYF.

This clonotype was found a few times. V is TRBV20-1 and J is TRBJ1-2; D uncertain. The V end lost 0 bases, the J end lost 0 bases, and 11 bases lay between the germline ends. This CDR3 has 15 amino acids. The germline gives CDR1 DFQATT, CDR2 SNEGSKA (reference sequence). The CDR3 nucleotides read TGCAGTGCTAGAGAGGACCACGCCGCTAACTATGGCTACACCTTC. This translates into CSAREDHAANYGYTF.

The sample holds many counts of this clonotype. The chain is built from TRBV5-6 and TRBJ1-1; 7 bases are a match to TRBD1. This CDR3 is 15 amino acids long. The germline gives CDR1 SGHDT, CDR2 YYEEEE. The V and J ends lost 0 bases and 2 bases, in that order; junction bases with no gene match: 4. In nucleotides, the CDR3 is TGTGCCAGCAGCTTGGTTCACAGGGGAAACACTGAAGCTTTCTTT. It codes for CASSLVHRGNTEAFF.

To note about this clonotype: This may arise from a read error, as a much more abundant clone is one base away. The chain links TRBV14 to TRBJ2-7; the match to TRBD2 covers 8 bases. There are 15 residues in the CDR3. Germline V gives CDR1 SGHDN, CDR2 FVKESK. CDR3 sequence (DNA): TGTGCCAGCAGCCAAGATGTAGCGGGAACGTACGGGCAGTACTTC. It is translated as CASSQDVAGTYGQYF.

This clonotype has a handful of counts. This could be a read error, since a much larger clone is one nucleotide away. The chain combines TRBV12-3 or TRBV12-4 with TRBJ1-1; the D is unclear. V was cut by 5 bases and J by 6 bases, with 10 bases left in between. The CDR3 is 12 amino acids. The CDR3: CASSPQRAEAFF. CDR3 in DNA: TGTGCCAGCAGTCCCCAAAGGGCTGAAGCTTTCTTT.

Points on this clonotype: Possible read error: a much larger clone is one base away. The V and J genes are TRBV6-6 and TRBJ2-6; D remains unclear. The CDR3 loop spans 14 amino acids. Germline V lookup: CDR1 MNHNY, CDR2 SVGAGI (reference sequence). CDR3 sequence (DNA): TGTGCCAGCAGTTTCATTTCTGGGCCCAACGTCCTGACTTTC. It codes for CASSFISGPNVLTF.

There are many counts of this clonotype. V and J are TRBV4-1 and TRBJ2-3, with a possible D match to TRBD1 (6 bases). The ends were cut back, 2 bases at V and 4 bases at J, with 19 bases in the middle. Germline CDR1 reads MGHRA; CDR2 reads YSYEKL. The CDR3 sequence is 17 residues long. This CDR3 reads CASSQIKGQGDPDTQYF. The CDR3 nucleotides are TGCGCCAGCAGCCAAATAAAGGGACAAGGAGATCCAGATACGCAGTATTTT.

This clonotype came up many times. The CDR3 DNA follows: TGTGCCTGGAGTGATTACGGCAGGGGGTCTGAAGCTTTCTTT. This translates into CAWSDYGRGSEAFF. The J gene is TRBJ1-1, the V gene TRBV30; 7 positions match TRBD1. There are 14 residues in the CDR3. V was pared by 1 base and J by 6 bases, with 8 bases of the junction left unmatched. CDR1 is GTSNPN and CDR2 is SVGIG in the germline V gene (reference sequence).

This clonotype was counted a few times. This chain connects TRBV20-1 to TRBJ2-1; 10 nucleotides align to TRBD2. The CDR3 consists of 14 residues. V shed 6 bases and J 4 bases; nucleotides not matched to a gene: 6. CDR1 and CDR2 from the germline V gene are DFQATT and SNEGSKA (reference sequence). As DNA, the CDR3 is TGCAGTGCACCAGCGGGAGGGGGTTACAATGAGCAGTTCTTC. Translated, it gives CSAPAGGGYNEQFF.